A selection of T cell receptor beta chains follows, all from one sample in a study of CD8 T cells in Susac syndrome. MiXCR, run by TCRdb on the immunoSEQ multiplex PCR reads, gives a single entry per CDR3 protein. The data show 80,000 to 95,000 distinct CDR3 sequences, around 94% seen once. Sequencing was carried out using CD8+ T cells from PBMCs. These receptors all come from a human donor with Susac syndrome. Each CDR3 is given with its conserved first and last residue. A D gene is named only where the DNA matches it firmly. Only part of the rows carry a size: once, few, many, or a class if the clone is expanded.

abundance: -; v_gene: TRBV27; d_gene: TRBD2; j_gene: TRBJ2-3; CDR3aa: CASSLSALAASTDTQYF; CDR3nt: TGTGCCAGCAGTTTATCGGCACTAGCGGCTAGCACAGATACGCAGTATTTT
abundance: -; v_gene: TRBV24-1; d_gene: -; j_gene: TRBJ2-3; CDR3aa: CATSDYPGLPYTDTQYF; CDR3nt: TGTGCCACCAGTGATTACCCCGGGCTTCCCTACACAGATACGCAGTATTTT
abundance: -; v_gene: TRBV7-9; d_gene: -; j_gene: TRBJ2-2; CDR3aa: CASSFRDSRTQELFF; CDR3nt: TGTGCCAGCAGCTTCAGGGATTCGCGCACCCAGGAGCTGTTTTTT
abundance: once; v_gene: TRBV7-9; d_gene: TRBD1; j_gene: TRBJ2-5; CDR3aa: CASSPDDRGVETQYF; CDR3nt: TGTGCCAGCAGCCCAGACGACAGGGGGGTGGAGACCCAGTACTTC
abundance: -; v_gene: TRBV29-1; d_gene: -; j_gene: TRBJ2-5; CDR3aa: CSVANSGSFGETQYF; CDR3nt: TGCAGCGTTGCGAATTCGGGGTCTTTCGGAGAGACCCAGTACTTC
abundance: -; v_gene: TRBV29-1; d_gene: -; j_gene: TRBJ2-2; CDR3aa: CSVAGTRNTGELFF; CDR3nt: TGCAGCGTTGCCGGGACACGAAACACCGGGGAGCTGTTTTTT
abundance: -; v_gene: TRBV3-1; d_gene: -; j_gene: TRBJ2-1; CDR3aa: CASSQDVGTFWNEQFF; CDR3nt: TGTGCCAGCAGCCAAGATGTCGGGACATTTTGGAATGAGCAGTTCTTC
abundance: -; v_gene: TRBV15; d_gene: -; j_gene: TRBJ1-5; CDR3aa: CATSRVSIVSNQPQHF; CDR3nt: TGTGCCACCAGCAGAGTTTCCATCGTTAGCAATCAGCCCCAGCATTTT
abundance: few; v_gene: TRBV18; d_gene: -; j_gene: TRBJ2-6; CDR3aa: CASSPPLGANVLTF; CDR3nt: TGTGCCAGCTCACCTCCCCTTGGGGCCAACGTCCTGACTTTC
abundance: -; v_gene: TRBV7-9; d_gene: TRBD2; j_gene: TRBJ2-1; CDR3aa: CASSVSAGEQFF; CDR3nt: TGTGCCAGCAGCGTATCAGCGGGAGAGCAGTTCTTC
abundance: once; v_gene: TRBV20-1; d_gene: TRBD2; j_gene: TRBJ2-7; CDR3aa: CSARVGLGLNEQYF; CDR3nt: TGCAGTGCTAGAGTGGGACTAGGGTTGAACGAGCAGTACTTC
abundance: -; v_gene: TRBV20-1; d_gene: -; j_gene: TRBJ1-1; CDR3aa: CSAARGFEAFF; CDR3nt: TGCAGTGCTGCCAGGGGATTTGAAGCTTTCTTT
abundance: -; v_gene: TRBV20-1; d_gene: -; j_gene: TRBJ1-5; CDR3aa: CSAKTDSNQPQHF; CDR3nt: TGCAGTGCTAAGACAGATAGCAATCAGCCCCAGCATTTT
abundance: -; v_gene: TRBV9; d_gene: -; j_gene: TRBJ1-2; CDR3aa: CASSVDSAFYTF; CDR3nt: TGTGCCAGCAGCGTAGATAGCGCATTCTACACCTTC
abundance: -; v_gene: TRBV3-1; d_gene: -; j_gene: TRBJ2-6; CDR3aa: CATTDSGANVLTF; CDR3nt: TGTGCCACTACGGACTCTGGGGCCAACGTCCTGACTTTC
abundance: once; v_gene: TRBV20-1; d_gene: -; j_gene: TRBJ2-2; CDR3aa: CSARGAGGYPGELFF; CDR3nt: TGCAGTGCGAGAGGGGCAGGGGGGTACCCTGGGGAGCTGTTTTTT
abundance: -; v_gene: TRBV29-1; d_gene: -; j_gene: TRBJ2-7; CDR3aa: CSVEDLKEGPSYEQYF; CDR3nt: TGCAGCGTTGAAGATCTAAAGGAGGGCCCCTCCTACGAGCAGTACTTC
abundance: -; v_gene: TRBV6-5; d_gene: TRBD2; j_gene: TRBJ2-1; CDR3aa: CASSYSTSGRTNEQFF; CDR3nt: TGTGCCAGCAGTTACTCGACTAGCGGGAGAACCAATGAGCAGTTCTTC
abundance: -; v_gene: TRBV5-6; d_gene: TRBD2; j_gene: TRBJ2-7; CDR3aa: CASSPRLAGLYEQYF; CDR3nt: TGTGCCAGCAGCCCCCGCTTAGCGGGGCTATACGAGCAGTACTTC
abundance: -; v_gene: TRBV24-1; d_gene: -; j_gene: TRBJ2-1; CDR3aa: CATSLNNEQFF; CDR3nt: TGTGCCACCAGCCTAAACAATGAGCAGTTCTTC
abundance: once; v_gene: TRBV7-3; d_gene: -; j_gene: TRBJ2-1; CDR3aa: CASSLTLTGARDEQFF; CDR3nt: TGTGCCAGCAGCTTAACTCTAACGGGAGCAAGGGATGAGCAGTTCTTC
abundance: -; v_gene: TRBV13; d_gene: -; j_gene: TRBJ1-5; CDR3aa: CASSLEGHQPQHF; CDR3nt: TGTGCCAGCAGCTTAGAAGGCCACCAGCCCCAGCATTTT
abundance: -; v_gene: TRBV12-3/TRBV12-4; d_gene: -; j_gene: TRBJ2-1; CDR3aa: CASSLEPNEQFF; CDR3nt: TGTGCCAGCAGTTTAGAACCCAATGAGCAGTTCTTC
abundance: -; v_gene: TRBV4-3; d_gene: -; j_gene: TRBJ2-2; CDR3aa: CASSQGARQGGGGELFF; CDR3nt: TGCGCCAGCAGCCAAGGGGCTCGACAGGGAGGTGGAGGGGAGCTGTTTTTT
abundance: -; v_gene: TRBV28; d_gene: -; j_gene: TRBJ1-5; CDR3aa: CASSTWTFSNQPQHF; CDR3nt: TGTGCCAGCAGCACCTGGACATTTAGCAATCAGCCCCAGCATTTT
abundance: once; v_gene: TRBV6-6; d_gene: -; j_gene: TRBJ2-2; CDR3aa: CASSPAQGGPGELFF; CDR3nt: TGTGCCAGCAGCCCCGCACAGGGAGGACCCGGGGAGCTGTTTTTT
abundance: -; v_gene: TRBV7-8; d_gene: -; j_gene: TRBJ1-1; CDR3aa: CASSLYSTGNTEAFF; CDR3nt: TGTGCCAGCAGCTTATATTCTACAGGGAACACTGAAGCTTTCTTT
abundance: -; v_gene: TRBV9; d_gene: -; j_gene: TRBJ1-5; CDR3aa: CASSVSGDDNQPQHF; CDR3nt: TGTGCCAGCAGCGTCTCTGGGGATGACAATCAGCCCCAGCATTTT
abundance: -; v_gene: TRBV27; d_gene: TRBD2; j_gene: TRBJ2-1; CDR3aa: CASSPDIVGTIGKNEQFF; CDR3nt: TGTGCCAGCAGTCCGGACATTGTGGGGACTATCGGGAAAAATGAGCAGTTCTTC
abundance: -; v_gene: TRBV6-2/TRBV6-3; d_gene: TRBD1; j_gene: TRBJ2-7; CDR3aa: CASSYSGRGTGPYEQYF; CDR3nt: TGTGCCAGCAGTTACTCGGGGCGTGGGACAGGTCCCTACGAGCAGTACTTC
abundance: -; v_gene: TRBV19; d_gene: TRBD2; j_gene: TRBJ2-7; CDR3aa: CASEGGSSYEQYF; CDR3nt: TGTGCCAGTGAGGGAGGGAGCTCCTACGAGCAGTACTTC
abundance: -; v_gene: TRBV11-2; d_gene: -; j_gene: TRBJ2-3; CDR3aa: CASSSTGSTDTQYF; CDR3nt: TGTGCCAGCAGCTCGACTGGAAGCACAGATACGCAGTATTTT
abundance: -; v_gene: TRBV24-1; d_gene: TRBD1; j_gene: TRBJ2-6; CDR3aa: CATSGQGPAGANVLTF; CDR3nt: TGTGCCACCAGTGGACAGGGACCAGCCGGGGCCAACGTCCTGACTTTC
abundance: -; v_gene: TRBV28; d_gene: -; j_gene: TRBJ2-7; CDR3aa: CASRNINEQYF; CDR3nt: TGTGCCAGCAGAAATATTAACGAGCAGTACTTC
abundance: -; v_gene: TRBV12-3/TRBV12-4; d_gene: -; j_gene: TRBJ1-2; CDR3aa: CASSGTRDRYTF; CDR3nt: TGTGCCAGCAGTGGGACCCGAGACCGCTACACCTTC
abundance: -; v_gene: TRBV7-8; d_gene: -; j_gene: TRBJ1-5; CDR3aa: CASTEAGANQPQHF; CDR3nt: TGTGCCAGCACCGAGGCAGGGGCCAATCAGCCCCAGCATTTT
abundance: -; v_gene: TRBV15; d_gene: TRBD2; j_gene: TRBJ2-7; CDR3aa: CATSPGGENYEQYF; CDR3nt: TGTGCCACCAGCCCTGGGGGGGAGAACTACGAGCAGTACTTC
abundance: -; v_gene: TRBV24-1; d_gene: -; j_gene: TRBJ2-1; CDR3aa: CATSDRVGYHEQFF; CDR3nt: TGTGCCACCAGTGACAGGGTAGGTTACCATGAGCAGTTCTTC
abundance: -; v_gene: TRBV7-2; d_gene: -; j_gene: TRBJ2-7; CDR3aa: CASSPRSGDLYYEQYF; CDR3nt: TGTGCCAGCAGCCCCCGGTCGGGGGACCTCTACTACGAGCAGTACTTC
abundance: -; v_gene: TRBV5-1; d_gene: TRBD1; j_gene: TRBJ2-7; CDR3aa: CASRSGQGNYEQYF; CDR3nt: TGCGCCAGCAGATCGGGACAGGGTAACTACGAGCAGTACTTC
abundance: -; v_gene: TRBV12-3/TRBV12-4; d_gene: TRBD2; j_gene: TRBJ2-1; CDR3aa: CASTREGSYNEQFF; CDR3nt: TGTGCCAGCACCCGGGAGGGGTCCTACAATGAGCAGTTCTTC
abundance: -; v_gene: TRBV12-3/TRBV12-4; d_gene: -; j_gene: TRBJ2-6; CDR3aa: CASSFGGSWGF; CDR3nt: TGTGCCAGCAGTTTTGGAGGCAGTTGGGGTTTC
abundance: -; v_gene: TRBV5-4; d_gene: TRBD1; j_gene: TRBJ1-5; CDR3aa: CASSDGTGGFAQPQHF; CDR3nt: TGTGCCAGCAGCGATGGGACAGGGGGGTTCGCCCAGCCCCAGCATTTT
abundance: -; v_gene: TRBV7-2; d_gene: TRBD2; j_gene: TRBJ2-1; CDR3aa: CASSLPPAGLAGPYNEQFF; CDR3nt: TGTGCCAGCAGCCTACCCCCTGCTGGACTAGCGGGTCCCTACAATGAGCAGTTCTTC
abundance: -; v_gene: TRBV11-2; d_gene: TRBD1; j_gene: TRBJ1-6; CDR3aa: CASSLGVPTGGSPLHF; CDR3nt: TGTGCCAGCAGCTTAGGGGTTCCGACAGGGGGGTCACCCCTCCACTTT
abundance: -; v_gene: TRBV15; d_gene: -; j_gene: TRBJ1-5; CDR3aa: CATSRTTGGPQHF; CDR3nt: TGTGCCACCAGCAGGACCACGGGTGGGCCCCAGCATTTT
abundance: -; v_gene: TRBV7-9; d_gene: -; j_gene: TRBJ2-7; CDR3aa: CATSPDSPSYEQYF; CDR3nt: TGTGCCACCTCACCGGATAGCCCGTCCTACGAGCAGTACTTC
abundance: -; v_gene: TRBV19; d_gene: -; j_gene: TRBJ1-1; CDR3aa: CASSVSGSMNTEAFF; CDR3nt: TGTGCCAGTAGTGTTAGCGGGAGCATGAACACTGAAGCTTTCTTT
abundance: -; v_gene: TRBV5-4; d_gene: TRBD2; j_gene: TRBJ2-7; CDR3aa: CASSDLADEQYF; CDR3nt: TGTGCCAGCAGCGACCTAGCGGACGAGCAGTACTTC
abundance: -; v_gene: TRBV29-1; d_gene: -; j_gene: TRBJ2-7; CDR3aa: CSVRARGDEQYF; CDR3nt: TGCAGCGTCCGGGCCCGTGGCGACGAGCAGTACTTC
abundance: -; v_gene: TRBV28; d_gene: -; j_gene: TRBJ2-7; CDR3aa: CASSPNINREQYF; CDR3nt: TGTGCCAGCAGCCCCAACATTAACCGGGAGCAGTACTTC
abundance: -; v_gene: TRBV11-2; d_gene: -; j_gene: TRBJ1-2; CDR3aa: CASSLPGTEPYGYTF; CDR3nt: TGTGCCAGCAGCTTACCTGGAACAGAGCCCTATGGCTACACCTTC
abundance: -; v_gene: TRBV29-1; d_gene: TRBD1; j_gene: TRBJ2-4; CDR3aa: CSAGTEVKNIQYF; CDR3nt: TGCAGCGCTGGGACAGAGGTAAAAAACATTCAGTACTTC
abundance: -; v_gene: TRBV7-9; d_gene: -; j_gene: TRBJ2-5; CDR3aa: CASSHQETQYF; CDR3nt: TGTGCCAGCAGCCACCAAGAGACCCAGTACTTC
abundance: -; v_gene: TRBV5-1; d_gene: -; j_gene: TRBJ2-1; CDR3aa: CASSLAARGAGEQFF; CDR3nt: TGCGCCAGCAGCTTGGCCGCCCGGGGGGCCGGTGAGCAGTTCTTC